Following are 19 T cell receptor beta chains from one sample sequenced in a study of cytomegalovirus exposure and HLA in healthy donors. PCR used 60 Vbeta primers and 13 Jbeta primers. TCRdb's table, derived via immunoSEQ multiplex PCR, lists solely in-frame clones and lacks some. This sample contains 41,000 or so clones. Sequencing input: PBMCs. Receptor source: a man under 40 in good health and CMV-seronegative.

The chain links TRBV7-2 to TRBJ1-1; D unresolved. Germline CDR1 reads SGHTA; CDR2 reads FQGNSA. V was clipped by 5 bases and J by 0 bases, with 13 bases between them. The CDR3 totals 15 residues. The CDR3 nucleotides are TGTGCCAGCAGCCCTCAAAAACTCGTGAACACTGAAGCTTTCTTT. It yields the protein CASSPQKLVNTEAFF.

V usage is TRBV5-1 and J usage is TRBJ1-3; D gene uncertain. Trimming removed 6 bases at V and 0 bases at J, with 10 bases between. Germline V gene sequence: CDR1 SGHRS, CDR2 YFSETQ. This CDR3 has 14 amino acids. This CDR3 reads CASKYESSGNTIYF. CDR3 nucleotide sequence: TGCGCCAGCAAGTACGAGAGCTCTGGAAACACCATATATTTT.

The J gene is TRBJ1-3, the V gene TRBV7-6, with 9 bases matching TRBD1. With V trimmed by 6 bases and J by 0 bases, 15 bases remained unmatched. Germline lookup yields CDR1 SGHVS and CDR2 FNYEAQ. The CDR3 length is 19 residues. The CDR3 region is CASSPSSGTGFNSGNTIYF. The CDR3 DNA is TGTGCCAGCAGTCCAAGTTCCGGGACAGGGTTCAACTCTGGAAACACCATATATTTT.

V gene TRBV19 combines with J gene TRBJ1-2, with 7 bases matching TRBD1. Germline CDR1 and CDR2: LNHDA and SQIVND (reference sequence). The V gene end was trimmed by 6 bases and the J gene end by 4 bases; junction bases not matched to a gene: 14. The CDR3 is 16 amino acids. In DNA, the CDR3 is TGTGCCAGTAGCGTATCGACAGGGTGGAAACTCTATGGCTACACCTTC. Protein product: CASSVSTGWKLYGYTF.

Comment on this clone: One junction end disagrees with the germline gene, perhaps due to a read error. V gene TRBV25-1 combines with J gene TRBJ2-5; TRBD1 matches 10 bases. Looked up from germline, CDR1 is MGHDK and CDR2 is SYGVNS. This CDR3 is built from 15 residues. The CDR3 region is CASSEGQGNQENQYF. CDR3 nucleotides: TGTGCCAGCAGTGAGGGACAGGGGAACCAAGAGAACCAGTACTTC.

The chain carries TRBV7-9 and TRBJ2-7, with 7 bases aligning to TRBD2. The ends lost 5 bases at V and 5 bases at J; junction bases unmatched: 9. The CDR3 spans 14 residues. From germline, CDR1 is SEHNR and CDR2 FQNEAQ (reference sequence). CDR3 loop: CASSPSGGFHEQYF. CDR3 DNA: TGTGCCAGCAGCCCCTCGGGGGGATTCCACGAGCAGTACTTC.

The chain combines TRBV4-2 with TRBJ1-2; 8 nucleotides agree with TRBD1. The V gene's germline CDR1 is LGHNA and CDR2 YNFKEQ. V dropped 4 bases and J dropped 6; count of bases not matched to a gene: 4. This CDR3 region has 13 residues. CDR3: CASSLETGDGYTF. The CDR3 DNA follows: TGTGCCAGCAGCCTGGAGACAGGGGATGGCTACACCTTC.

The CDR3 DNA is TGCAGCGTACAGAACACCGGGGAGCTGTTTTTT. Translation: CSVQNTGELFF. The rearrangement uses TRBV29-1 and TRBJ2-2; D is undetermined. Germline V gives CDR1 SQVTM, CDR2 ANQGSEA. This CDR3 spans 11 amino acids. V gave up 6 bases and J gave up 1 base, with 3 bases separating them.

The rearrangement links TRBV7-9 to TRBJ2-3; D perhaps matches TRBD2 (6 bases). The germline CDR1 and CDR2 sequences are SEHNR and FQNEAQ (reference sequence). The CDR3 is made up of 14 amino acids. Trimming removed 7 bases at V and 3 bases at J, with 14 bases between. CDR3 residues: CASTLTRITDTQYF. The CDR3 DNA reads TGTGCCAGCACCTTGACTAGAATAACAGATACGCAGTATTTT.

CDR3 in amino acids: CASSPLSGEANYGYTF. CDR3 coding DNA: TGTGCCAGCTCACCTTTGTCAGGGGAAGCTAACTATGGCTACACCTTC. The genes are TRBV18 and TRBJ1-2; possibly TRBD1 for D (6 bases). CDR3 length: 16 amino acids. Germline V gene data show CDR1 as KGHSH and CDR2 as LQKENI. V was cut by 3 bases and J by 0 bases, with 14 bases left in between.

The rearrangement uses TRBV7-9 and TRBJ1-2; unclear D gene. V was trimmed by 4 bases and J by 7 bases, leaving 13 bases between them. The CDR3 is 13 amino acids. Germline V CDR1 and CDR2: SEHNR, FQNEAQ (reference sequence). CDR3 residues: CASSWEGVLGYTF. The DNA of the CDR3 is TGTGCCAGCAGCTGGGAGGGTGTCCTTGGCTACACCTTC.

The chain carries TRBV19 and TRBJ1-5; 7 nucleotides align to TRBD1. The V gene's germline CDR1 is LNHDA and CDR2 SQIVND (reference sequence). With V trimmed by 6 bases and J by 0 bases, 8 bases remained unmatched. The CDR3 length is 16 residues. The CDR3: CASRPGQSYSNQPQHF. The CDR3 DNA reads TGTGCCAGTAGACCGGGACAGTCCTATAGCAATCAGCCCCAGCATTTT.

The rearrangement joins TRBV27 to TRBJ1-2, with D perhaps matching TRBD1 (6 bases). The CDR3 has 13 residues. Germline CDR1 is MNHEY and CDR2 is SMNVEV (reference sequence). With 4 bases removed from V and 6 bases from J, the gap between germline ends came to 12 bases. Written as DNA, the CDR3 is TGTGCCAGCAGTTCCACAGGGTATGATGGCTACACCTTC. It specifies CASSSTGYDGYTF.

The chain couples TRBV15 to TRBJ2-2, with TRBD2 matching 9 bases. The CDR3 is made up of 17 amino acids. V lost 6 bases to trimming and J lost 6 bases; unmatched junction nucleotides: 14. Germline lookup yields CDR1 LNHNV and CDR2 YYDKDF (reference sequence). The CDR3 protein is CATSKEMAGGPAGELFF. Written as DNA, the CDR3 is TGTGCCACCAGTAAAGAGATGGCGGGAGGGCCGGCCGGGGAGCTGTTTTTT.

J is TRBJ2-3 and V is TRBV5-1, with 10 nucleotides matching TRBD2. The CDR3 is 17 amino acids. The V and J ends lost 6 bases and 2 bases, in that order; junction bases with no gene match: 12. CDR1 SGHRS and CDR2 YFSETQ come from the germline V gene. CDR3 protein: CASTILTGLAPTDTQYF. Here the CDR3 DNA reads TGCGCCAGCACCATTTTAACGGGACTAGCGCCCACAGATACGCAGTATTTT.

The chain has TRBV4-1 and TRBJ2-7; 8 bases are shared with TRBD2. Germline-derived CDR1 and CDR2 are MGHRA and YSYEKL. The length of the CDR3 is 18 residues. V gave up 4 bases and J gave up 1 base; unmatched junction bases: 15. The DNA for the CDR3 is TGCGCCAGCAGCCTTGGCCCTACAGGCGGGGGGCCTTCCTACGAGCAGTACTTC. It yields the protein CASSLGPTGGGPSYEQYF.

The chain recombines TRBV18 with TRBJ1-5; D perhaps matches TRBD1 (5 bases). The germline gives CDR1 KGHSH, CDR2 LQKENI. Trimming took 3 bases from V and 3 from J, leaving 9 bases between them. CDR3 size: 14 residues. CDR3 coding DNA: TGTGCCAGCTCACCCGCAGGGTCCAATCAGCCCCAGCATTTT. This sequence encodes CASSPAGSNQPQHF.

The rearrangement links TRBV4-1 to TRBJ2-1, with a tentative D call TRBD2 (5 bases). The CDR3 runs to 14 residues. V was trimmed by 3 bases and J by 9 bases, leaving 15 bases between them. Germline values: CDR1 MGHRA, CDR2 YSYEKL. CDR3 in DNA: TGCGCCAGCAGCCACGGGTCGCTCGCGGGTGAGCAGTTCTTC. Amino acids: CASSHGSLAGEQFF.

The J gene is TRBJ1-1, the V gene TRBV28; D is uncertain. CDR3 length equals 13 residues. Trimming cost V 5 bases and J 4 bases, with 11 bases left between them. Looked up from germline, CDR1 is MDHEN and CDR2 is SYDVKM. This CDR3 is CASSPPDITEAFF. CDR3 nucleotide sequence: TGTGCCAGCAGTCCACCAGATATCACTGAAGCTTTCTTT.